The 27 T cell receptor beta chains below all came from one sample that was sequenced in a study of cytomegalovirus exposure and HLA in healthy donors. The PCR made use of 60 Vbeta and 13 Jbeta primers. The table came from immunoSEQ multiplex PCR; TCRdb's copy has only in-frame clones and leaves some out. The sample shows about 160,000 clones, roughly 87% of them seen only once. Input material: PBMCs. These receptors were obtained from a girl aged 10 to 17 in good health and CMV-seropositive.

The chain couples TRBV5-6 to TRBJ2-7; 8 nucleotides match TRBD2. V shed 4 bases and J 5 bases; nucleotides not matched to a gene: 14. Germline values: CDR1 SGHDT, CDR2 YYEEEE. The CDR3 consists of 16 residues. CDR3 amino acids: CASSPIGLSGIHEQYF. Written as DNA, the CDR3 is TGTGCCAGCAGCCCTATAGGGCTTAGCGGGATCCACGAGCAGTACTTC. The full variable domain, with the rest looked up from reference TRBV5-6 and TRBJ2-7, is DAGVTQSPTHLIKTRGQQVTLRCSPKSGHDTVSWYQQALGQGPQFIFQYYEEEERQRGNFPDRFSGHQFPNYSSELNVNALLLGDSALYLCASSPIGLSGIHEQYFGPGTRLTVT.

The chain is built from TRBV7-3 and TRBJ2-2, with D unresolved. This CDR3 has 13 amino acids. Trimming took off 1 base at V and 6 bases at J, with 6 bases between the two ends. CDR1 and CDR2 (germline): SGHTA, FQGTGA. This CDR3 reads CASSLIIAGELFF. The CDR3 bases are TGTGCCAGCAGCTTAATAATCGCCGGGGAGCTGTTTTTT. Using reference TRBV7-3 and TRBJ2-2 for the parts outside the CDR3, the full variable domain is GAGVSQTPSNKVTEKGKYVELRCDPISGHTALYWYRQSLGQGPEFLIYFQGTGAADDSGLPNDRFFAVRPEGSVSTLKIQRTERGDSAVYLCASSLIIAGELFFGEGSRLTVL.

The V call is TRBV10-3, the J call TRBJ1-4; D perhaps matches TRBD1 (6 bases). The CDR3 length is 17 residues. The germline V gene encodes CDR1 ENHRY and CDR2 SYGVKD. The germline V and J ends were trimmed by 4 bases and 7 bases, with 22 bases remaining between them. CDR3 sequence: CAISAGRPDSRIEKLFF. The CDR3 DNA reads TGTGCCATCAGTGCGGGTAGACCGGACAGCCGTATTGAAAAACTGTTTTTT.

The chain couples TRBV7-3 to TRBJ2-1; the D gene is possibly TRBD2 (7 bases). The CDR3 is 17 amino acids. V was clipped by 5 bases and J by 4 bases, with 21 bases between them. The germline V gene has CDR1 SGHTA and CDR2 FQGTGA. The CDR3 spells CASSRLGEGHGYNEQFF. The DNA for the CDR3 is TGTGCCAGCAGCCGTCTGGGGGAGGGACACGGATACAATGAGCAGTTCTTC. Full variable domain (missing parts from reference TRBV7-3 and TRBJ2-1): GAGVSQTPSNKVTEKGKYVELRCDPISGHTALYWYRQSLGQGPEFLIYFQGTGAADDSGLPNDRFFAVRPEGSVSTLKIQRTERGDSAVYLCASSRLGEGHGYNEQFFGPGTRLTVL.

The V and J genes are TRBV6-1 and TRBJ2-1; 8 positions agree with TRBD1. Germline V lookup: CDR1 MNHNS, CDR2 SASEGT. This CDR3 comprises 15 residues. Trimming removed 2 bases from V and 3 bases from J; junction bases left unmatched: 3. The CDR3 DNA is TGTGCCAGCAGTGAAAGGGGACAGGACTACAATGAGCAGTTCTTC. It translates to CASSERGQDYNEQFF.

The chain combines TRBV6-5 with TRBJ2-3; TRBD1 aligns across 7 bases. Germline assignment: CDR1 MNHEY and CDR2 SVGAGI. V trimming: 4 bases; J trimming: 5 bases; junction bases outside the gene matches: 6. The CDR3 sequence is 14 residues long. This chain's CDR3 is CASSWAGGQDTQYF. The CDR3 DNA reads TGTGCCAGCAGTTGGGCAGGGGGTCAAGATACGCAGTATTTT.

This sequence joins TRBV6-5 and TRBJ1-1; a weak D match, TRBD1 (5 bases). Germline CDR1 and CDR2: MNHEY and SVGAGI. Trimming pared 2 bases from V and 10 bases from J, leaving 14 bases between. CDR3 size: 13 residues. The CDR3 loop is CASSYGKGLTAFF. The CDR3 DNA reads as TGTGCCAGCAGTTACGGGAAGGGGTTGACAGCTTTCTTT.

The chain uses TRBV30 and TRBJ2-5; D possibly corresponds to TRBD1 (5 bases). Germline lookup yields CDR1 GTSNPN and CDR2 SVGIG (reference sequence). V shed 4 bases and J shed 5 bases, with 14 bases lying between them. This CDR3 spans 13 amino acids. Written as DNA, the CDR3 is TGTGCCTGGAATGGGGCCCCGCGGGAGACCCAGTACTTC. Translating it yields CAWNGAPRETQYF.

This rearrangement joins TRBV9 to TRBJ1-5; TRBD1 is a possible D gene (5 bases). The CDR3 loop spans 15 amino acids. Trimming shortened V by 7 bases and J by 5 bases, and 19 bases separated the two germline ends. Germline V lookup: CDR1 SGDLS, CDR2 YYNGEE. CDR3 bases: TGTGCCAGCGGATCAGGGTGGGCGGTGGATCAGCCCCAGCATTTT. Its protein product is CASGSGWAVDQPQHF.

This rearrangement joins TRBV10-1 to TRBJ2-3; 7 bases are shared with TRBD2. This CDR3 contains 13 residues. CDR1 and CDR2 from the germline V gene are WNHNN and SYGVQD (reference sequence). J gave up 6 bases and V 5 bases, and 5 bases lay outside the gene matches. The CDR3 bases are TGCGCCAGCAGTCAAGCGGGGTCTGATACGCAGTATTTT. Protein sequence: CASSQAGSDTQYF.

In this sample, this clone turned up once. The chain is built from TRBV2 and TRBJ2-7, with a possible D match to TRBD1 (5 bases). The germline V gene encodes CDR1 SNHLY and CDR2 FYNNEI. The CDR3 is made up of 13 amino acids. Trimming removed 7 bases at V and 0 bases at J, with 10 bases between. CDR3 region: CASKGISSYEQYF. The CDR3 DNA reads TGTGCCAGCAAGGGGATTAGCTCCTACGAGCAGTACTTC.

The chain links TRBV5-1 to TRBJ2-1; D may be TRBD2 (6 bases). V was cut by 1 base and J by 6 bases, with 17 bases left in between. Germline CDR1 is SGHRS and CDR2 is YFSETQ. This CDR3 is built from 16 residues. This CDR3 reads CASSLSARRDGNEQFF. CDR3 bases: TGCGCCAGCAGCTTGTCTGCGAGGCGGGACGGCAATGAGCAGTTCTTC.

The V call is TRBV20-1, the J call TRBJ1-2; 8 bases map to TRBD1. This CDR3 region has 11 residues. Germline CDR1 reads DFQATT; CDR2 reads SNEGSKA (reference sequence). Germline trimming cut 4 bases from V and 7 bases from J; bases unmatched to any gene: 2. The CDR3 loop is CSAKTGAGYTF. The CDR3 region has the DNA TGCAGTGCTAAGACAGGGGCTGGCTACACCTTC.

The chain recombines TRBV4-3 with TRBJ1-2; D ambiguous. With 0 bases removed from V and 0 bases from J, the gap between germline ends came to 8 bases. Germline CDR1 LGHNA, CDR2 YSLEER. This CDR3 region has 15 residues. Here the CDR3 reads CASSQDSEANYGYTF. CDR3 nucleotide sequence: TGCGCCAGCAGCCAAGATAGTGAGGCTAACTATGGCTACACCTTC.

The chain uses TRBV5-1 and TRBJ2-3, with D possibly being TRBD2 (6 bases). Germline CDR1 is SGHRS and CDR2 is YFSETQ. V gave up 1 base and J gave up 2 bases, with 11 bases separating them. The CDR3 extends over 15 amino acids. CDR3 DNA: TGCGCCAGCAGCTTGTTCGGGGGATTCACAGATACGCAGTATTTT. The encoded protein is CASSLFGGFTDTQYF.

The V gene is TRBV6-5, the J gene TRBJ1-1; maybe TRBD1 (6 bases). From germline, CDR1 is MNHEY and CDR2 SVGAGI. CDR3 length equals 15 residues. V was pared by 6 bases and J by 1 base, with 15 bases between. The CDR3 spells CASRPLDRPNTEAFF. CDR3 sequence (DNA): TGTGCCAGCAGGCCGCTCGACAGGCCGAACACTGAAGCTTTCTTT.

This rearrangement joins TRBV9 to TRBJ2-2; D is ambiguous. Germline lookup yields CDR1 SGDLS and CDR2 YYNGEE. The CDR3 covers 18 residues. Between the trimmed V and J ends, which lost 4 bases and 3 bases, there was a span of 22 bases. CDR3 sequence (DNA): TGTGCCAGCAGCTTCCCCACCGGCAAGGTCGAGGACACCGGGGAGCTGTTTTTT. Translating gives CASSFPTGKVEDTGELFF. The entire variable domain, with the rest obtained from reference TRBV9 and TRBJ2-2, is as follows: DSGVTQTPKHLITATGQRVTLRCSPRSGDLSVYWYQQSLDQGLQFLIQYYNGEERAKGNILERFSAQQFPDLHSELNLSSLELGDSALYFCASSFPTGKVEDTGELFFGEGSRLTVL.

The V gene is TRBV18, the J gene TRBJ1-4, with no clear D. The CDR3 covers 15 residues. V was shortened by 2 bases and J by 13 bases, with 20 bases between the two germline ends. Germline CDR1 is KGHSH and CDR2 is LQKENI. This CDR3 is CASSPGRGQLKGLFF. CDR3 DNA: TGTGCCAGCTCACCAGGACGCGGGCAACTTAAGGGACTGTTTTTT.

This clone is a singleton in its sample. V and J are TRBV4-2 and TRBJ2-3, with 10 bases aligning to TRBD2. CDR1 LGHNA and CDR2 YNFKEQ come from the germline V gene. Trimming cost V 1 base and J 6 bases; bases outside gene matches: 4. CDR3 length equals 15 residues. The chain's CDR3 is CASSQGLAGVDTQYF. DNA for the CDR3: TGTGCCAGCAGCCAAGGTCTAGCGGGGGTGGATACGCAGTATTTT.

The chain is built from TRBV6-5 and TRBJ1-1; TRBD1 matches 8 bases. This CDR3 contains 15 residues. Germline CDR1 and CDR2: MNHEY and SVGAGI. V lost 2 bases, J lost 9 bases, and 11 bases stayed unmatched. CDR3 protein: CASSYTRFGQGQAFF. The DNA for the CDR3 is TGTGCCAGCAGTTACACGCGGTTCGGACAGGGCCAAGCTTTCTTT.

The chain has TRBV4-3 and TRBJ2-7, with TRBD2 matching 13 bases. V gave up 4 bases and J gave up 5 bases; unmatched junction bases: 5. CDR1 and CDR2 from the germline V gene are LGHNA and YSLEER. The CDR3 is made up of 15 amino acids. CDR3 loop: CASSPGLAGANEQYF. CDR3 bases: TGCGCCAGCAGCCCCGGACTAGCGGGGGCTAACGAGCAGTACTTC.

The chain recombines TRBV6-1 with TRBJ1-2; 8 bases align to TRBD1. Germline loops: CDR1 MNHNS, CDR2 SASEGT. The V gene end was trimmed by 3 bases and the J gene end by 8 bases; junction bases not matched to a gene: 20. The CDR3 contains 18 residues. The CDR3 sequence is CASSEWAPDRGVRKGYTF. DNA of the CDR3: TGTGCCAGCAGTGAGTGGGCGCCCGACAGGGGAGTGCGTAAGGGCTACACCTTC.

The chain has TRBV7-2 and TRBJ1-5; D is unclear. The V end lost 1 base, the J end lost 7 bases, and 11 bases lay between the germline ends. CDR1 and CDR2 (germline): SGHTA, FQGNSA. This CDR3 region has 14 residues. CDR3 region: CASSLEPGGQPQHF. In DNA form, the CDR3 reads TGTGCCAGCAGCTTAGAACCCGGAGGGCAGCCCCAGCATTTT.

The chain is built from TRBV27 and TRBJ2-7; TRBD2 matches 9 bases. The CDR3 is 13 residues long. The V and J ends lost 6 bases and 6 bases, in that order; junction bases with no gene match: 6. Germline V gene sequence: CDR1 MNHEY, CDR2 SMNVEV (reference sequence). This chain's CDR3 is CASRLGLAFEQYF. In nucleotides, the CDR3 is TGTGCCAGCAGACTTGGACTAGCGTTCGAGCAGTACTTC.

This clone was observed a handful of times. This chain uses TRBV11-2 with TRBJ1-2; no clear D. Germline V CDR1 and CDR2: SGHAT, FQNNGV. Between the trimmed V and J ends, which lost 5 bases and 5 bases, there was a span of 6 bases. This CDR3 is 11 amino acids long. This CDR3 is CASSRGYGYTF. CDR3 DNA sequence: TGTGCCAGCAGCCGAGGGTATGGCTACACCTTC.

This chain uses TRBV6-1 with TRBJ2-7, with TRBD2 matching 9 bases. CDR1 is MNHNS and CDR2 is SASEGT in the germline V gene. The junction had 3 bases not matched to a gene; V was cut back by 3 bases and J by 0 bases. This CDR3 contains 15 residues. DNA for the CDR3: TGTGCCAGCAGTGATCTAGCGGGAAGCTCCTACGAGCAGTACTTC. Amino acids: CASSDLAGSSYEQYF.

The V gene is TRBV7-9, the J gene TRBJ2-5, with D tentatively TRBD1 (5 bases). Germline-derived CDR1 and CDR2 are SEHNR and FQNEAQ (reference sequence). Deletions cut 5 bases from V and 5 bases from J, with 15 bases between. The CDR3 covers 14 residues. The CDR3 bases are TGTGCCAGCAGCCCAGTAGTGGGGCGCGAGACCCAGTACTTC. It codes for CASSPVVGRETQYF.